What follows are 6 T cell receptor beta chains derived from one specimen sequenced in a study of T cell responses to AZD1222 COVID-19 vaccine. Profiling relied on immunoSEQ multiplex PCR, and the TCRdb table lists in-frame clones only, not all of them. In the table there are around 120,000 clones, 90% to 95% of which are singletons. The source material was peripheral blood, sampled 28 days after the second AZD1222 dose. Every receptor here comes from an adult who received the AZD1222 COVID-19 vaccine.

The chain is built from TRBV3-1 (or the pseudogene TRBV3-2) and TRBJ1-1; D is uncertain. Germline assignment: CDR1 LGHDT and CDR2 YNNKEL (reference sequence). This CDR3 spans 13 amino acids. Trimming took 0 bases from V and 4 from J, leaving 6 bases between them. This CDR3 is CASSQDGVTEAFF. The CDR3 DNA reads as TGTGCCAGCAGCCAAGATGGGGTCACTGAAGCTTTCTTT.

V and J are TRBV7-2 and TRBJ1-1, with D maybe TRBD1 (5 bases). Per the germline V gene, CDR1 is SGHTA and CDR2 is FQGNSA. The CDR3 is 13 residues long. Trimming took 3 bases from V and 6 from J, leaving 11 bases between them. Written as DNA, the CDR3 is TGTGCCAGCAGCTTCGGGGGATTTGCTGAAGCTTTCTTT. Translating it yields CASSFGGFAEAFF.

The V gene is TRBV5-4, the J gene TRBJ1-6; D ambiguous. The ends were cut back, 0 bases at V and 5 bases at J, with 15 bases in the middle. The CDR3 has 17 amino acids. The germline V gene encodes CDR1 SGHNT and CDR2 YYREEE (reference sequence). The CDR3 here is CASSLAFLAGNNSPLHF. The CDR3 nucleotides read TGTGCCAGCAGCTTGGCCTTTTTGGCCGGTAATAATTCACCCCTCCACTTT.

The chain carries TRBV6-6 and TRBJ2-1; 9 positions agree with TRBD2. The CDR3 sequence is 17 residues long. Trimming removed 8 bases from V and 0 bases from J; junction bases left unmatched: 11. Germline V gene lookup returns CDR1 MNHNY and CDR2 SVGAGI (reference sequence). The DNA for the CDR3 is TGTGCCAGCGGTCGGGTAGCGGGAGCAGGCTCCTACAATGAGCAGTTCTTC. This codes for CASGRVAGAGSYNEQFF.

This sequence joins TRBV9 and TRBJ2-5, with 10 bases lining up with TRBD1. With V trimmed by 7 bases and J by 1 base, 4 bases remained unmatched. CDR1 is SGDLS, CDR2 YYNGEE, per germline. This CDR3 is built from 14 residues. The CDR3: CASGRQGAQETQYF. The CDR3 nucleotides are TGTGCCAGCGGAAGACAGGGGGCCCAAGAGACCCAGTACTTC. Variable domain in full (rest from reference TRBV9 and TRBJ2-5): DSGVTQTPKHLITATGQRVTLRCSPRSGDLSVYWYQQSLDQGLQFLIQYYNGEERAKGNILERFSAQQFPDLHSELNLSSLELGDSALYFCASGRQGAQETQYFGPGTRLLVL.

The chain combines TRBV5-1 with TRBJ1-3; TRBD1 matches 10 bases. The CDR3 totals 16 residues. Unmatched junction bases numbered 7, after V lost 4 bases and J lost 3 bases. Per the germline V gene, CDR1 is SGHRS and CDR2 is YFSETQ. This CDR3 is CASSAAGTGDGNTIYF. The DNA for the CDR3 is TGCGCCAGCAGCGCGGCCGGGACAGGGGATGGAAACACCATATATTTT.